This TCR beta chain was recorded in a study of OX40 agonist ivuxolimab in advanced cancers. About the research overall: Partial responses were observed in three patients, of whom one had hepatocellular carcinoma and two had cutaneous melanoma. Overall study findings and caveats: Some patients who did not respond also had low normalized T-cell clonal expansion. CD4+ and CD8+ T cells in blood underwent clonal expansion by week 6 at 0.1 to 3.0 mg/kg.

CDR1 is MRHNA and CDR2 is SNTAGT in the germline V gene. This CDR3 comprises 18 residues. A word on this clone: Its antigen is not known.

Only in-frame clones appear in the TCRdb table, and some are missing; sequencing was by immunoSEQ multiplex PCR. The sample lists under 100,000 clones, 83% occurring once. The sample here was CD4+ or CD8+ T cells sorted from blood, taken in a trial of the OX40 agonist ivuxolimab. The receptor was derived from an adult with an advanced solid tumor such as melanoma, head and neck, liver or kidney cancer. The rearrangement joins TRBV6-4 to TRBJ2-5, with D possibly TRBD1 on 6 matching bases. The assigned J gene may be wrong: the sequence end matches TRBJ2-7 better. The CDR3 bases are TGTGCCAGCATTTTCCAAGGGTTCAACAGGGAGACGACCTACGAGCAGTACTTC. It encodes CASIFQGFNRETTYEQYF.